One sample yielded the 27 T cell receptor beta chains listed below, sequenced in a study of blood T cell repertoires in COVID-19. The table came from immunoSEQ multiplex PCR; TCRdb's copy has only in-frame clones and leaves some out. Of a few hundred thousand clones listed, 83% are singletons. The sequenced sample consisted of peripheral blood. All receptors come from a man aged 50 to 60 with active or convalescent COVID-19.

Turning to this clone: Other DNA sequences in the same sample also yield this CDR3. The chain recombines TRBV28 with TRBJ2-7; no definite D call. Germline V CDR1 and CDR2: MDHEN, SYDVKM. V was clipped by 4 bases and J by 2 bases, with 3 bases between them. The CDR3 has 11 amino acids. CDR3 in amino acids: CASSSTYEQYF. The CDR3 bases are TGTGCCAGCAGTTCCACCTACGAGCAGTACTTC.

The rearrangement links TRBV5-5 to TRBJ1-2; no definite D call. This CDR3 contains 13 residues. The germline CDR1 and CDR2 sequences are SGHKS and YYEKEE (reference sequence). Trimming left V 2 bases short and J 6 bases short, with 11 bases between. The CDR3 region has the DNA TGTGCCAGCAGCTTTTCGGGTGTTGATGGCTACACCTTC. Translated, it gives CASSFSGVDGYTF.

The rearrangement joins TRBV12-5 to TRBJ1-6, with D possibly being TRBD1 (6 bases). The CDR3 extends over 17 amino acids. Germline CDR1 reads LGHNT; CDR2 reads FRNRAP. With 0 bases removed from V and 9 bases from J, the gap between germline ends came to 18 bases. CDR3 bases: TGTGCTAGTGGTTTGGTACAGTCAGGGGCCCTTTTTTCACCCCTCCACTTT. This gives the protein CASGLVQSGALFSPLHF.

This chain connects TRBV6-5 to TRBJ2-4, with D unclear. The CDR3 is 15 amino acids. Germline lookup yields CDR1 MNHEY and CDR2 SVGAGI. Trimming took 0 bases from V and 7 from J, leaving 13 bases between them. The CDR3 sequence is CASSYSMEVSNIQYF. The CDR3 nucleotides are TGTGCCAGCAGTTACTCGATGGAAGTTAGCAACATTCAGTACTTC.

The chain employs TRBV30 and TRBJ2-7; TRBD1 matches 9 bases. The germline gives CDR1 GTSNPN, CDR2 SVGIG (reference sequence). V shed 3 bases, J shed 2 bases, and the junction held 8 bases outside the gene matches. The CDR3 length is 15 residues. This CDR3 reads CAWSDIRQGAYEQYF. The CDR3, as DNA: TGTGCCTGGAGCGACATTCGACAGGGGGCCTACGAGCAGTACTTC.

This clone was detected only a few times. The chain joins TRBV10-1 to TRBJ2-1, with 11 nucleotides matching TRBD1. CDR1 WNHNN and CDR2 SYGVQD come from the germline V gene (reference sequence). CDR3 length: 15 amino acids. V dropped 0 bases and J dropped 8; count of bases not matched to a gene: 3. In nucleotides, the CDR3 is TGCGCCAGCAGTGAGTCCGGACAGGGGGCGGATGAGCAGTTCTTC. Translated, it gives CASSESGQGADEQFF.

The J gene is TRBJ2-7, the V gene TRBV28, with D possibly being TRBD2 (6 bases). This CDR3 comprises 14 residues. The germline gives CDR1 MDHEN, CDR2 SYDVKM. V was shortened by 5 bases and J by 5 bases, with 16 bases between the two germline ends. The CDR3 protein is CASSLAQGGDEQYF. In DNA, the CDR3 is TGTGCCAGCAGTCTGGCCCAGGGAGGCGACGAGCAGTACTTC.

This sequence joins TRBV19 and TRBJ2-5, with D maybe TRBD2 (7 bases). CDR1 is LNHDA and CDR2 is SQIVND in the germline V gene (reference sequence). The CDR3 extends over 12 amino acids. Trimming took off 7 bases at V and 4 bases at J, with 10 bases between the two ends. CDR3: CASKGGGETQYF. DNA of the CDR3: TGTGCCAGTAAGGGAGGGGGAGAGACCCAGTACTTC.

CDR3 protein: CASSSYRPGQGNTIYF. In DNA form, the CDR3 reads TGTGCCAGCAGTTCCTACCGGCCGGGACAGGGAAACACCATATATTTT. V usage is TRBV27 and J usage is TRBJ1-3, with 7 positions matching TRBD1. Germline CDR1 and CDR2: MNHEY and SMNVEV (reference sequence). The CDR3 contains 16 residues. With V trimmed by 4 bases and J by 4 bases, 10 bases remained unmatched.

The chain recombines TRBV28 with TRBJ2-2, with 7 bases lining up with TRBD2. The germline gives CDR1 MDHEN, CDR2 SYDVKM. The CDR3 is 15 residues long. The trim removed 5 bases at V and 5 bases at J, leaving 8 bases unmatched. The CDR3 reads CASSIFSGSTGELFF. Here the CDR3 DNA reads TGTGCCAGCAGTATTTTTAGCGGGTCTACCGGGGAGCTGTTTTTT.

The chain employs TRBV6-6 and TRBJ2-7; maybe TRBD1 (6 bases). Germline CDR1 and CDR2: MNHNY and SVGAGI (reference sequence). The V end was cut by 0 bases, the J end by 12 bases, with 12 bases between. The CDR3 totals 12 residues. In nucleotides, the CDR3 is TGTGCCAGCAGTTACTCGAGGCAGGGGCCGTACTTC. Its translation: CASSYSRQGPYF.

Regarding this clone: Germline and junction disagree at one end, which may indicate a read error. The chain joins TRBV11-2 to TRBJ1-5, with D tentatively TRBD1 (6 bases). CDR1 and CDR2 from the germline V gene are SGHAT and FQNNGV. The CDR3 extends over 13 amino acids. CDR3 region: CASSIDRNQPQHF. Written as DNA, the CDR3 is TGTGCCAGCAGCATAGACAGGAATCAGCCCCAGCATTTT.

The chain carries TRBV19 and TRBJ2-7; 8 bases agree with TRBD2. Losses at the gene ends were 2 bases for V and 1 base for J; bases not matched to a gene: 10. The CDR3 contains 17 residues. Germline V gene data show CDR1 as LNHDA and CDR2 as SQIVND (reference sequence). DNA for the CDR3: TGTGCCAGTAGTATAAATCCTCTTGCGGGAGGATCCTACGAGCAGTACTTC. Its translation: CASSINPLAGGSYEQYF.

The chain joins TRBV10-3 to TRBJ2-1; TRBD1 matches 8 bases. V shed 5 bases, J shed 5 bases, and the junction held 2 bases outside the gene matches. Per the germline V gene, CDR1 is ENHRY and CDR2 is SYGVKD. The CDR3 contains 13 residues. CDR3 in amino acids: CAISPGGNNEQFF. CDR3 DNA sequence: TGTGCCATCAGTCCAGGGGGCAACAATGAGCAGTTCTTC.

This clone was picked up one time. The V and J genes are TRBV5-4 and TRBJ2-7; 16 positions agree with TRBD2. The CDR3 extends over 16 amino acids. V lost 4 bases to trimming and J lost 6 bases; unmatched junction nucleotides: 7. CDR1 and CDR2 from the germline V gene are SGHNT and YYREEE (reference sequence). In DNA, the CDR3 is TGTGCCAGCAGCACGGGACTAGCGGGGGGGCTGATCGAGCAGTACTTC. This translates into CASSTGLAGGLIEQYF.

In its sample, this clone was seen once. This CDR3 reads CASSYWARNQETQYF. DNA of the CDR3: TGTGCCAGCAGTTACTGGGCGCGCAACCAAGAGACCCAGTACTTC. The V call is TRBV6-5, the J call TRBJ2-5; D unresolved. The CDR3 has 15 amino acids. The germline gives CDR1 MNHEY, CDR2 SVGAGI. V was pared by 1 base and J by 0 bases, with 9 bases between.

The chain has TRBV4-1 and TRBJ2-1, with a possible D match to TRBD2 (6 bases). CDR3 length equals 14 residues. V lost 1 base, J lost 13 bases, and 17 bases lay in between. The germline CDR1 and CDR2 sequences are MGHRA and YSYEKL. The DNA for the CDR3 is TGCGCCAGCAGCCAAGTACCGATTAGCGGTTCTCAGTTCTTC. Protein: CASSQVPISGSQFF.

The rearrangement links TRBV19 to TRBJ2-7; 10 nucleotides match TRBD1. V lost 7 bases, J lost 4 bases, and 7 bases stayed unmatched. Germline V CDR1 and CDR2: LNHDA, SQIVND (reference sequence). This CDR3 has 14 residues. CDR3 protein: CASTRTGGGYEQYF. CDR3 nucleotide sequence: TGTGCCAGTACCCGGACAGGGGGAGGGTACGAGCAGTACTTC.

The CDR3, as DNA: TGTGCCCGAAAAAGCGCGGCTGCTCAAGACACCGGGGAGCTGTTTTTT. It specifies CARKSAAAQDTGELFF. V is TRBV2 and J is TRBJ2-2; D call uncertain. Trimming left V 11 bases short and J 3 bases short, with 22 bases between. CDR3 length equals 16 residues. Looked up from germline, CDR1 is SNHLY and CDR2 is FYNNEI.

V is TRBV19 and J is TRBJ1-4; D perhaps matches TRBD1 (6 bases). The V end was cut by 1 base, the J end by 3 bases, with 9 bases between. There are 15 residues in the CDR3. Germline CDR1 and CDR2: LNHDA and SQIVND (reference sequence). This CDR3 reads CASSIGGQPNEKLFF. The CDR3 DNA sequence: TGTGCCAGTAGTATAGGGGGGCAACCTAATGAAAAACTGTTTTTT.

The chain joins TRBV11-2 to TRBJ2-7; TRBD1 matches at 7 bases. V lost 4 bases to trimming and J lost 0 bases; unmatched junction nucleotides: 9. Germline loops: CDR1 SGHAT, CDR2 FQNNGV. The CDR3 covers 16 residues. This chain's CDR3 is CASSSRLQGSSYEQYF. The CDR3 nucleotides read TGTGCCAGCAGCTCCAGATTACAGGGGAGCTCCTACGAGCAGTACTTC. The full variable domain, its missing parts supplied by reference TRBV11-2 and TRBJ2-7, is EAGVAQSPRYKIIEKRQSVAFWCNPISGHATLYWYQQILGQGPKLLIQFQNNGVVDDSQLPKDRFSAERLKGVDSTLKIQPAKLEDSAVYLCASSSRLQGSSYEQYFGPGTRLTVT.

CDR3 DNA: TGTGCCAGCAGCGTAGGACCGGGGTCCCTCTACAATGAGCAGTTCTTC. This gives the protein CASSVGPGSLYNEQFF. The V call is TRBV9, the J call TRBJ2-1; D is perhaps TRBD2 (5 bases). Germline V CDR1 and CDR2: SGDLS, YYNGEE. CDR3 length: 16 residues. Trimming took 0 bases from V and 3 from J, leaving 13 bases between them.

CDR3 loop: CASSAGGTEAFF. The CDR3 DNA reads as TGTGCCAGCAGCGCGGGAGGCACTGAAGCTTTCTTT. The rearrangement joins TRBV9 to TRBJ1-1; D is unresolved. Germline CDR1 reads SGDLS; CDR2 reads YYNGEE. The CDR3 runs to 12 residues. V gave up 3 bases and J gave up 4 bases, with 7 bases separating them. The variable domain in full, completed from reference TRBV9 and TRBJ1-1, reads DSGVTQTPKHLITATGQRVTLRCSPRSGDLSVYWYQQSLDQGLQFLIQYYNGEERAKGNILERFSAQQFPDLHSELNLSSLELGDSALYFCASSAGGTEAFFGQGTRLTVV.

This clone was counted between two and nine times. The CDR3 DNA is TGTGCCAGCAGCTTAGCGGGGGGGCTTAATTATGGCTACACCTTC. Residues: CASSLAGGLNYGYTF. The J gene is TRBJ1-2, the V gene TRBV7-2, with D possibly matching TRBD1 (6 bases). CDR3 length: 15 residues. CDR1 SGHTA and CDR2 FQGNSA come from the germline V gene. Trimming shortened V by 0 bases and J by 5 bases, and 13 bases separated the two germline ends.

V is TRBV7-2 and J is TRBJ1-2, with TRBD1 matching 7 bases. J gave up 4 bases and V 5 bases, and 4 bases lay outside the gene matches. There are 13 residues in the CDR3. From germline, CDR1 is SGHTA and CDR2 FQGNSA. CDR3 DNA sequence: TGTGCCAGCAGCGCTGACAGGGCCTATGGCTACACCTTC. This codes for CASSADRAYGYTF. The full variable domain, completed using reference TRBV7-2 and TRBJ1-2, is GAGVSQSPSNKVTEKGKDVELRCDPISGHTALYWYRQSLGQGLEFLIYFQGNSAPDKSGLPSDRFSAERTGGSVSTLTIQRTQQEDSAVYLCASSADRAYGYTFGSGTRLTVV.

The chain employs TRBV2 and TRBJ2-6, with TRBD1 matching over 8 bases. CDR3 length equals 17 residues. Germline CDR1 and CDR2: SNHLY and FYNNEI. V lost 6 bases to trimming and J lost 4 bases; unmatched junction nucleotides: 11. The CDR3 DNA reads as TGTGCCAGCAGGGGAGGACAGGGAGTTTCGGGGGCCAACGTCCTGACTTTC. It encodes CASRGGQGVSGANVLTF. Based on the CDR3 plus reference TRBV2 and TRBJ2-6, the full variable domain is EPEVTQTPSHQVTQMGQEVILRCVPISNHLYFYWYRQILGQKVEFLVSFYNNEISEKSEIFDDQFSVERPDGSNFTLKIRSTKLEDSAMYFCASRGGQGVSGANVLTFGAGSRLTVL.

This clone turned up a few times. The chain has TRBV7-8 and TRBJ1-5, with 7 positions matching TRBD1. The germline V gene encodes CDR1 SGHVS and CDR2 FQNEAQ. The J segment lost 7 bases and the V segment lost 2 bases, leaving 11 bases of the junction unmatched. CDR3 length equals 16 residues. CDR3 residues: CASSLSPTGVGQPQHF. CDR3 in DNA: TGTGCCAGCAGCTTATCCCCCACAGGGGTGGGGCAGCCCCAGCATTTT.